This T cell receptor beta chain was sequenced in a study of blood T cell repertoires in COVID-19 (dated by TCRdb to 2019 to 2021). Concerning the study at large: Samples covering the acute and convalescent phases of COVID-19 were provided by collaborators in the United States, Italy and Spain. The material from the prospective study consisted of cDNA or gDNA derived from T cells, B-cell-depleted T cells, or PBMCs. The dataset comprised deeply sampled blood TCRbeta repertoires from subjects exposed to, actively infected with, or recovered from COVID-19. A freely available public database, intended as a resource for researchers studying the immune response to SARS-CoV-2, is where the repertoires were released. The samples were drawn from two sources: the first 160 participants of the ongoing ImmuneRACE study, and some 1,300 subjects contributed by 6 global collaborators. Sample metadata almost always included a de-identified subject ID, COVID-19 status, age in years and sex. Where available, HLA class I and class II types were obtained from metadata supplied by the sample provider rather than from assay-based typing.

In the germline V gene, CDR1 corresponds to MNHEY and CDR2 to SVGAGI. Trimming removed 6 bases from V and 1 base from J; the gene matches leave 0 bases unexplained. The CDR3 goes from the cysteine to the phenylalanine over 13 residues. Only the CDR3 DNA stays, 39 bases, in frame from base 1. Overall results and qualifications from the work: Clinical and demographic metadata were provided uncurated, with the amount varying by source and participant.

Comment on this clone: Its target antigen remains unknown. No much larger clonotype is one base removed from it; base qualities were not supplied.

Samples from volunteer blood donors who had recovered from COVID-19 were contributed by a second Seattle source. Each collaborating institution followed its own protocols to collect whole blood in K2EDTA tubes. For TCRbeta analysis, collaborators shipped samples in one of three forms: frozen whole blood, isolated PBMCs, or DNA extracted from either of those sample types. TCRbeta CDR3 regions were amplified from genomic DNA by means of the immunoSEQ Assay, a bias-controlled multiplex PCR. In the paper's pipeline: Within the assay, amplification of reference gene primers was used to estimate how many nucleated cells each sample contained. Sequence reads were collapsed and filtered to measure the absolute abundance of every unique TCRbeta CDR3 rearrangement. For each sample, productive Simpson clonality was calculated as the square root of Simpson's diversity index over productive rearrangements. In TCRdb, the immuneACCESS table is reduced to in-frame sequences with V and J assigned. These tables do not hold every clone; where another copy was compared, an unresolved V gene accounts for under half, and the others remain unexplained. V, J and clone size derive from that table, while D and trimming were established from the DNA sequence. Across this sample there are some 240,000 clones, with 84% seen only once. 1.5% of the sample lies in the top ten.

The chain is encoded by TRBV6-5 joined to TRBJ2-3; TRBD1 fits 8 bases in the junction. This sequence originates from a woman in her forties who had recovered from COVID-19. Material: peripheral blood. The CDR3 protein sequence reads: CASRTGGTDTQYF. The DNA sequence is TGTGCCAGCAGGACAGGGGGCACAGATACGCAGTATTTT.